A selection of T cell receptor beta chains follows, all from one sample in a study of OX40 agonist ivuxolimab in advanced cancers. Using immunoSEQ multiplex PCR, the repertoire was profiled, and TCRdb retains in-frame clones only, with some absent. The table has tens of thousands of clones, about 91% seen once. The sample was CD4+ or CD8+ T cells sorted from blood, taken in a trial of the OX40 agonist ivuxolimab. These receptors were taken from an adult with an advanced solid tumor such as melanoma, head and neck, liver or kidney cancer. The conserved cysteine and the conserved F or W are not part of the CDR3 here.

v_gene	CDR3aa
TRBV5-4	ASSWEGDSGAYNEQF
TRBV18	ASSPLSVSTDTQY
TRBV7-8	ASSYIQESNTEAF
TRBV10-2	ASSGTVGGEKLF
TRBV28	ASRRQGGNEQY
TRBV29-1	GGTGITEAF
TRBV2	ASSETELGFGEAF
TRBV7-9	ASSKDGGRSEKLF
TRBV10-2	ANWDLLLFYGYT
TRBV10-2	ASSEPGFAYEQY
TRBV18	ASSPQEWGRSGNTIY
TRBV5-1	ASSATGANQPQH
TRBV14	ASSHLTSGSPKTQY
TRBV11-3	ASSPRTSGGELF
TRBV7-2	ASSQAVGGTYGYT
TRBV7-2	ASSLYFKDPPRGNYGYT
TRBV5-1	ASSPRGLAGTNEQF
TRBV4-1	ASSQLAGSGYEQF
TRBV7-2	ASRQGLLNTGELF
TRBV18	ASSPSVNTEAF
TRBV6-1	ASSGGVAGGPMETQY
TRBV7-9	ASSSWGGELTDTQY
TRBV5-5	ASSLLGFDEQY
TRBV5-5	ASSLGLAGEYEQY
TRBV7-9	ASTSDRGPGETQY
TRBV2	ASSRDLIRVEKLF